This T cell receptor (beta chain) is drawn from a study of OX40 agonist ivuxolimab in advanced cancers. Study-wide results and limits: In general, CD8+ T cells held more expanded clones than CD4+ did, on average. The authors also found low normalized T-cell clonal expansion in some nonresponders.

As regards this clone: The target antigen is unknown.

Sequenced by immunoSEQ multiplex PCR; TCRdb stores in-frame clones only, minus some. The table shows tens of thousands of clones, with roughly 80% occurring only once. The study sampled blood at baseline, cycle 4 day 1, and cycle 7 day 1. The germline V and J ends were trimmed by 8 bases and 3 bases, with 11 bases remaining between them. Germline CDR1 is MNHEY and CDR2 is SVGAGI. The CDR3 length is 14 residues. This specimen was CD4+ or CD8+ T cells sorted from blood, taken in a trial of the OX40 agonist ivuxolimab. The TCR comes from an adult with an advanced solid tumor such as melanoma, head and neck, liver or kidney cancer. The chain recombines TRBV6-5 with TRBJ1-6, with D possibly matching TRBD1 (5 bases). CDR3 sequence: CASRGRVYNSPLHF. CDR3 nucleotide sequence: TGTGCCAGCCGGGGGAGGGTCTATAATTCACCCCTCCACTTT.